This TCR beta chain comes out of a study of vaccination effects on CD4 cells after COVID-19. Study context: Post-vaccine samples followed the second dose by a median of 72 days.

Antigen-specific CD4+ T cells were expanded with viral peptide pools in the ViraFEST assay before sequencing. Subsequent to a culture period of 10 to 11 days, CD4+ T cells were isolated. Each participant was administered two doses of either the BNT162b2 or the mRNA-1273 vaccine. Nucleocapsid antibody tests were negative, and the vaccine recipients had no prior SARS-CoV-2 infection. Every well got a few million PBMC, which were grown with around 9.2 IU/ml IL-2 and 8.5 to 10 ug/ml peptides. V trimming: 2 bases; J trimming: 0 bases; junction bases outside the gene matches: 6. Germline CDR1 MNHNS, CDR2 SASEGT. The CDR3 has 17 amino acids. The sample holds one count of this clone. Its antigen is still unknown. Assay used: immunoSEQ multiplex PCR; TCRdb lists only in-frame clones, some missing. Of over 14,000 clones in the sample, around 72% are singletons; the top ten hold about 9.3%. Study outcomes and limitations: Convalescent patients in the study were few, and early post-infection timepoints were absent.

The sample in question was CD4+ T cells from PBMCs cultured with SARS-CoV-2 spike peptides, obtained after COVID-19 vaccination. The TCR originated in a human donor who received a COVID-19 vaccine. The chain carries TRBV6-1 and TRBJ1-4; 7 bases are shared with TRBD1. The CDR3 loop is CASSEYNRGSTNEKLFF. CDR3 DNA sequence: TGTGCCAGCAGTGAATATAACAGGGGATCAACTAATGAAAAACTGTTTTTT.